The clone carrying this TCR beta chain was observed at least ten times. Germline CDR1 MDHEN, CDR2 SYDVKM. Trimming removed 3 bases from V and 8 bases from J; junction bases left unmatched: 6. The CDR3 consists of 14 residues. Template material for amplifying TCR beta CDR3 regions consisted of RNA transcripts. First-round RT-PCR of the TCR CDR3 relied on the HTBI primer set. MiXCR was run by TCRdb on the multiplex PCR reads, yielding one entry per CDR3 protein. The data contain under 500,000 distinct CDR3 sequences, more than 12% of them singletons. This entry belongs to a study of T cells in Graves' hyperthyroidism and ophthalmopathy.

Sequenced: blood. The TCR sequence derives from a man aged 45-60 years with Graves' ophthalmopathy. The chain couples TRBV28 to TRBJ1-2, with 10 bases aligning to TRBD1. The CDR3 spells CASSFRGTGVGYTF. The CDR3 nucleotides read TGTGCCAGCAGTTTTAGAGGGACAGGGGTCGGCTACACCTTC.